A selection of T cell receptor beta chains follows, all from one sample in a study of CD8+CD57+ T cells in acquired aplastic anemia. TCRdb passed the reads through MiXCR, listing each CDR3 protein once. The sample includes about 210,000 distinct CDR3 sequences, approximately 35% of them seen just once. The sample was sorted CD4+, CD8+, or CD8+CD57+ T cells (not recorded which) from PBMCs. The receptor set was obtained from a human donor in good health, serving as a control. CDR3s include the opening cysteine and the closing phenylalanine or tryptophan. D genes are given only for firm matches. Expanded clones get a size class; other rows say once, few or many, or leave the size out.

v_gene	abundance	d_gene	j_gene	CDR3nt	CDR3aa
TRBV24-1	many	TRBD1	TRBJ1-2	TGTGCCACCAGTGACTCCAGGGACAGCAGGTCTAGTCTCTTC	CATSDSRDSRSSLF
TRBV25-1	few	TRBD1	TRBJ2-1	TGTGCCAGCAGTGGTTCAGGGGGAAGGTCCTACAATGAGCAGTTCTTC	CASSGSGGRSYNEQFF
TRBV10-1	many	NA	TRBJ1-1	TGCGCCAGCAGAGCTGGGGGCCTTAACACTGAAGCTTTCTTT	CASRAGGLNTEAFF
TRBV20-1	many	NA	TRBJ2-7	TGCAGTGCTACTAGGGGATCCTACGAGCAGTACTTC	CSATRGSYEQYF
TRBV19	many	NA	TRBJ2-7	TGTGCCAGTAGTATAGGGGCAGGGAGCGATTACGAGCAGTACTTC	CASSIGAGSDYEQYF
TRBV10-3	NA	NA	TRBJ1-2	TGTGCCACCGCCAGACAGGTAGACTATGGCTACACCTTC	CATARQVDYGYTF
TRBV29-1	NA	NA	TRBJ1-2	TGCAGCAGTACCGTTAGGACAGAATTAGGCTATGGCTACACCTTC	CSSTVRTELGYGYTF
TRBV2	many	NA	TRBJ2-2	TGTGCCAGCAGTGAAGTTTTAGTGAACACCGGGGAGCTGTTTTTT	CASSEVLVNTGELFF
TRBV2	NA	NA	TRBJ1-6	TGTGCCAGCAGAGAGGGAAGGAAAGAGAATTCACCTCTCCACTTT	CASREGRKENSPLHF
TRBV20-1	many	NA	TRBJ2-1	TGCAGTGCTAGAGTCTCGACAGGAACTTACAATGAGCAGTTCTTC	CSARVSTGTYNEQFF
TRBV19	NA	TRBD1	TRBJ2-4	TGTGCCAGTAGCCCGGACAGGGGCAACATTCAGTACTTC	CASSPDRGNIQYF
TRBV15	NA	NA	TRBJ2-1	TGTGCCACCAGCGGAGGACCCCGGAATGAGCAGTTCTTC	CATSGGPRNEQFF
TRBV19	many	NA	TRBJ2-4	TGTGCCAGTAGGGTTGACATAGCCAAAAACATTCAGTACTTC	CASRVDIAKNIQYF
TRBV6-2/TRBV6-3	NA	TRBD2	TRBJ2-3	TGTGCCAGCAGTTACCGGACTAGCGGGGGTGGGAAGGTCTATACGCAGTATTTT	CASSYRTSGGGKVYTQYF
TRBV15	many	NA	TRBJ2-5	TGTGCCACCAGCAGAGCCTTTTTGGAGACCCAGTACTTC	CATSRAFLETQYF
TRBV27	once	TRBD1	TRBJ2-1	TGTGCCAGCAGATTAGGGCGGGGGACAGGGGGCGCTGAGCAGTTCTTC	CASRLGRGTGGAEQFF
TRBV2	many	TRBD1	TRBJ1-2	TGTGCCAGCAGCGAGGGACAGGGGGCCAACTATGGCTACACCTTC	CASSEGQGANYGYTF
TRBV7-6	many	NA	TRBJ2-7	TGTGCCAGCAGCCCGCGGCCAGGGCTAAGCTACGAGCAGTACTTC	CASSPRPGLSYEQYF